Shown below are 13 T cell receptor beta chains from a single sample sequenced in a study of blood T cell repertoires in COVID-19. Libraries were prepared by immunoSEQ multiplex PCR; TCRdb keeps only in-frame clonotypes and omits some of them. The table lists 250,000 or so clones, around 82% of them singletons, with roughly 3.1% in the top ten. The sequencing sample was made of PBMCs or T cells enriched from blood (not recorded which). These receptors were collected from a man aged 50 or older who had recovered from COVID-19.

This clone showed up just a few times. The J gene is TRBJ1-2, the V gene TRBV19; TRBD1 agrees at 10 bases. V was pared by 7 bases and J by 6 bases, with 8 bases of the junction left unmatched. Germline CDR1 is LNHDA and CDR2 is SQIVND (reference sequence). This CDR3 spans 14 amino acids. This CDR3 is CASTAGTGAHGYTF. CDR3 coding DNA: TGTGCCAGTACCGCCGGGACAGGGGCGCATGGCTACACCTTC.

The genes are TRBV6-1 and TRBJ1-2; D ambiguous. Germline assignment: CDR1 MNHNS and CDR2 SASEGT. V lost 0 bases to trimming and J lost 8 bases, with 19 bases between them. The CDR3 has 16 amino acids. CDR3 residues: CASSEALASPPWGYTF. CDR3 coding DNA: TGTGCCAGCAGTGAAGCGCTGGCCTCTCCTCCTTGGGGCTACACCTTC.

The chain joins TRBV9 to TRBJ2-5; 10 positions agree with TRBD2. CDR3 size: 15 residues. CDR1 and CDR2 (germline): SGDLS, YYNGEE. The V and J ends lost 7 bases and 2 bases, in that order; junction bases with no gene match: 8. The CDR3 loop reads CASARDSGGQETQYF. CDR3 nucleotide sequence: TGTGCCAGCGCTAGGGATAGCGGGGGGCAAGAGACCCAGTACTTC.

The chain combines TRBV19 with TRBJ1-2; a possible D gene is TRBD1 (6 bases). This CDR3 comprises 11 residues. The germline V gene encodes CDR1 LNHDA and CDR2 SQIVND (reference sequence). Trimming pared 11 bases from V and 4 bases from J, leaving 11 bases between. The CDR3 sequence: CAAGEPYGYTF. CDR3 coding DNA: TGTGCCGCAGGGGAACCCTATGGCTACACCTTC.

The rearrangement uses TRBV10-3 and TRBJ1-2, with 7 bases identical to TRBD1. The CDR3 totals 13 residues. Germline CDR1 ENHRY, CDR2 SYGVKD. Trimming removed 7 bases from V and 7 bases from J; junction bases left unmatched: 9. The CDR3 loop is CAIMEGANSGYTF. As DNA, the CDR3 is TGTGCCATCATGGAGGGGGCGAATAGTGGCTACACCTTC.

This chain connects TRBV30 to TRBJ1-5, with D possibly being TRBD1 (5 bases). Trimming shortened V by 2 bases and J by 7 bases, and 15 bases separated the two germline ends. Germline V gene sequence: CDR1 GTSNPN, CDR2 SVGIG (reference sequence). The CDR3 loop spans 14 amino acids. The CDR3, as DNA: TGTGCCTGGAGTTCAGGGTTCGTGGAGCAGCCCCAGCATTTT. Translated: CAWSSGFVEQPQHF.

The chain couples TRBV21-1 to TRBJ2-4; the table's D call, TRBD1, was not checked against the DNA. TRBV21-1 is flagged as a pseudogene. The length of the CDR3 is 15 residues. CDR3 region: CASPNRGVPKNIQYF. In DNA form, the CDR3 reads TGTGCCAGCCCTAACAGGGGGGTGCCAAAAAACATTCAGTACTTC.

The chain links TRBV19 to TRBJ2-1; the D gene is possibly TRBD1 (6 bases). The CDR3 spans 15 residues. V lost 3 bases to trimming and J lost 0 bases, with 9 bases between them. The germline V gene encodes CDR1 LNHDA and CDR2 SQIVND (reference sequence). The CDR3 region has the DNA TGTGCCAGTAGTATCGACAGGCTCTCCTACAATGAGCAGTTCTTC. The encoded protein is CASSIDRLSYNEQFF.

This clone was detected only a few times. The rearrangement uses TRBV29-1 and TRBJ1-1; D not resolved. The CDR3 runs 12 residues. Trimming took 8 bases from V and 0 from J, leaving 10 bases between them. Per the germline V gene, CDR1 is SQVTM and CDR2 is ANQGSEA. The CDR3 protein is CSSTALNTEAFF. CDR3 DNA sequence: TGCAGCTCTACCGCGTTGAACACTGAAGCTTTCTTT.

V usage is TRBV18 and J usage is TRBJ2-3; no clear D gene. The germline CDR1 and CDR2 sequences are KGHSH and LQKENI. CDR3 length: 14 amino acids. Deletions cut 1 base from V and 2 bases from J, with 7 bases between. In DNA form, the CDR3 reads TGTGCCAGCTCACCACGGAGCCTCACAGATACGCAGTATTTT. Amino acids: CASSPRSLTDTQYF.

The genes are TRBV12-3 or TRBV12-4 and TRBJ1-1; TRBD1 is a possible D gene (5 bases). CDR3 length: 13 residues. V lost 7 bases to trimming and J lost 3 bases, with 12 bases between them. As DNA, the CDR3 is TGTGCCAGCATCCCGGGGGGGTACACTGAAGCTTTCTTT. As protein: CASIPGGYTEAFF.

This chain links TRBV15 with TRBJ1-2, with 8 bases aligning to TRBD1. CDR3 size: 14 residues. V lost 0 bases and J lost 8; bases outside the gene matches: 5. Germline V lookup: CDR1 LNHNV, CDR2 YYDKDF (reference sequence). CDR3: CATSRDRTGSGYTF. The DNA of the CDR3 is TGTGCCACCAGCAGAGATAGGACAGGGAGCGGCTACACCTTC.

This rearrangement joins TRBV28 to TRBJ2-3, with a weak D call TRBD2 (7 bases). The CDR3 loop spans 15 amino acids. CDR1 and CDR2 from the germline V gene are MDHEN and SYDVKM. The V gene lost 6 bases and the J gene lost 4 bases, with 17 bases spanning the gap. The CDR3 region has the DNA TGTGCCAGCAGAGGGGGGGAAACTGGTCCAGATACGCAGTATTTT. It codes for CASRGGETGPDTQYF. The full variable domain, in which reference TRBV28 and TRBJ2-3 provide the parts outside the CDR3, is DVKVTQSSRYLVKRTGEKVFLECVQDMDHENMFWYRQDPGLGLRLIYFSYDVKMKEKGDIPEGYSVSREKKERFSLILESASTNQTSMYLCASRGGETGPDTQYFGPGTRLTVL.